The 14 T cell receptor beta chains below come from one sample, sequenced in a study of early T cells in non-severe SARS-CoV-2 infection. From the 5' RACE reads, TCRdb called clonotypes with MiXCR, one entry per CDR3 protein. The sample has some 29,000 distinct CDR3 sequences, around 5.7% seen once. What was sequenced was whole blood. These TCRs come from an adult who was a healthcare worker with PCR-confirmed SARS-CoV-2 infection or an uninfected control (not recorded which).

In its sample, this clonotype was seen many times. V usage is TRBV11-2 and J usage is TRBJ1-6, with 7 nucleotides matching TRBD1. V lost 6 bases and J lost 8; bases outside the gene matches: 4. CDR1 SGHAT and CDR2 FQNNGV come from the germline V gene. The CDR3 totals 13 residues. The CDR3 DNA reads as TGTGCCAGCAGAAGGGACAGCTATTCACCCCTCCACTTT. Translation gives CASRRDSYSPLHF.

This clonotype has ten or more counts. This sequence joins TRBV29-1 and TRBJ1-1; D perhaps matches TRBD1 (5 bases). With 2 bases removed from V and 11 bases from J, the gap between germline ends came to 12 bases. The CDR3 runs 11 residues. Germline V gives CDR1 SQVTM, CDR2 ANQGSEA. The CDR3 region is CSVEWGPWAFF. The CDR3 DNA reads as TGCAGCGTTGAATGGGGCCCTTGGGCTTTCTTT. The variable domain in full, completed from reference TRBV29-1 and TRBJ1-1, reads SAVISQKPSRDICQRGTSLTIQCQVDSQVTMMFWYRQQPGQSLTLIATANQGSEATYESGFVIDKFPISRPNLTFSTLTVSNMSPEDSSIYLCSVEWGPWAFFGQGTRLTVV.

The table lists this clonotype with many counts. The V gene is TRBV10-2, the J gene TRBJ1-1; D is uncertain. CDR3 length equals 12 residues. CDR1 is WSHSY and CDR2 is SAAADI in the germline V gene. Trimming stripped 5 bases from V and 10 bases from J, with 14 bases between. CDR3 DNA: TGCGCCAGCAGTTCAATATCGGTTGGAGCTTTCTTT. Translated: CASSSISVGAFF.

This clonotype is medium-sized within its sample. This chain links TRBV27 with TRBJ2-1; 8 bases are shared with TRBD2. Germline-derived CDR1 and CDR2 are MNHEY and SMNVEV (reference sequence). J was trimmed by 4 bases and V by 6 bases; bases with no gene match: 11. The CDR3 contains 16 residues. The DNA for the CDR3 is TGTGCCAGCAGGGGGAGAACCGGGACTAGATACAATGAGCAGTTCTTC. Its protein is CASRGRTGTRYNEQFF.

This clonotype was picked up many times. This sequence joins TRBV4-2 and TRBJ1-1, with 8 bases identical to TRBD1. J was trimmed by 7 bases and V by 4 bases; bases with no gene match: 11. Germline CDR1 reads LGHNA; CDR2 reads YNFKEQ. There are 15 residues in the CDR3. CDR3 sequence reads: CASSRLSGGGDEAFF. CDR3 in DNA: TGTGCCAGCAGCCGACTGTCAGGGGGCGGAGATGAAGCTTTCTTT.

This clonotype was observed at least ten times. The gene calls are TRBV20-1 and TRBJ1-5, with D maybe TRBD1 (5 bases). Germline CDR1 DFQATT, CDR2 SNEGSKA (reference sequence). The CDR3 covers 15 residues. V shed 6 bases and J shed 1 base, with 16 bases lying between them. CDR3 loop: CSALSPGTSNQPQHF. The CDR3 DNA is TGCAGTGCCCTAAGCCCGGGGACGAGCAATCAGCCCCAGCATTTT.

A few counts support this clonotype. The chain recombines TRBV20-1 with TRBJ2-3; D possibly corresponds to TRBD2 (7 bases). Per the germline V gene, CDR1 is DFQATT and CDR2 is SNEGSKA (reference sequence). The CDR3 runs to 14 residues. V was clipped by 3 bases and J by 4 bases, with 14 bases between them. The CDR3 loop is CSARGGGWPDTQYF. The DNA for the CDR3 is TGCAGTGCTAGGGGAGGGGGTTGGCCAGATACGCAGTATTTT.

This clonotype was seen at least ten times. The rearrangement uses TRBV28 and TRBJ2-5, with D tentatively TRBD1 (5 bases). Germline V gene lookup returns CDR1 MDHEN and CDR2 SYDVKM. The CDR3 runs to 15 residues. V lost 7 bases to trimming and J lost 5 bases, with 20 bases between them. CDR3 sequence (DNA): TGTGCCAGCAATTGGGCGCAGGGCTGGTTCGAGACCCAGTACTTC. Residues: CASNWAQGWFETQYF.

Only a few counts were recorded for this clonotype. The chain links TRBV3-1 to TRBJ2-1; D may be TRBD2 (5 bases). Germline V gene sequence: CDR1 LGHDT, CDR2 YNNKEL (reference sequence). V was pared by 3 bases and J by 12 bases, with 24 bases between. This CDR3 spans 16 amino acids. The CDR3 loop is CASSHSQAPGADGQFF. The CDR3 DNA reads as TGTGCCAGCAGCCACTCTCAAGCCCCAGGAGCGGATGGGCAGTTCTTC.

The sample holds many counts of this clonotype. The chain recombines TRBV5-1 with TRBJ2-1; TRBD1 matches at 7 bases. Germline V gene sequence: CDR1 SGHRS, CDR2 YFSETQ. Unmatched junction bases numbered 0, after V lost 0 bases and J lost 3 bases. The CDR3 covers 14 residues. DNA of the CDR3: TGCGCCAGCAGCTTGGGGGACAGCTACAATGAGCAGTTCTTC. It is translated as CASSLGDSYNEQFF. Complete variable domain (other parts from reference TRBV5-1 and TRBJ2-1): KAGVTQTPRYLIKTRGQQVTLSCSPISGHRSVSWYQQTPGQGLQFLFEYFSETQRNKGNFPGRFSGRQFSNSRSEMNVSTLELGDSALYLCASSLGDSYNEQFFGPGTRLTVL.

The chain joins TRBV2 to TRBJ1-5; D perhaps matches TRBD1 (6 bases). This CDR3 is 12 amino acids long. The ends were cut back, 7 bases at V and 4 bases at J, with 8 bases in the middle. Germline-derived CDR1 and CDR2 are SNHLY and FYNNEI. In nucleotides, the CDR3 is TGTGCCAGCACAGGGGATAATCAGCCCCAGCATTTT. This gives the protein CASTGDNQPQHF.

This clonotype is medium-sized in the sample. The chain joins TRBV20-1 to TRBJ1-5; tentative D call: TRBD1 (6 bases). Germline CDR1 and CDR2: DFQATT and SNEGSKA (reference sequence). The CDR3 is made up of 15 amino acids. The ends were cut back, 3 bases at V and 4 bases at J, with 16 bases in the middle. In nucleotides, the CDR3 is TGCAGTGCTAGCGGAGCGGACAGTACTAATCAGCCCCAGCATTTT. It is translated as CSASGADSTNQPQHF.

This clonotype was seen many times. The chain carries TRBV7-9 and TRBJ1-5; TRBD1 might be the D (6 bases). Trimming cost V 0 bases and J 1 base, with 10 bases left between them. This CDR3 spans 16 amino acids. CDR1 and CDR2 (germline): SEHNR, FQNEAQ (reference sequence). Here the CDR3 reads CASSLATGASNQPQHF. For the CDR3, the DNA is TGTGCCAGCAGCTTAGCGACAGGTGCCAGCAATCAGCCCCAGCATTTT.

The table lists this clonotype with a few counts. V gene TRBV7-9 combines with J gene TRBJ2-3, with TRBD2 matching 9 bases. The CDR3 contains 15 residues. Trimming removed 6 bases from V and 2 bases from J; junction bases left unmatched: 6. CDR1 is SEHNR, CDR2 FQNEAQ, per germline (reference sequence). The CDR3 nucleotides are TGTGCCAGCAGGAAGGTAGCGGGGGACACAGATACGCAGTATTTT. It specifies CASRKVAGDTDTQYF.